This T cell receptor (beta chain) appears in the sequencing data of a study of blood T cell repertoires in COVID-19. The overall study: From T cells, B-cell-depleted T cells, or PBMCs came the material, which was cDNA or gDNA.

Patients at the Seattle site were enrolled during active infection and followed longitudinally. How the authors handled the data: Amplification of reference gene primers was used by the study to estimate nucleated cell counts. Measured with immunoSEQ multiplex PCR; TCRdb has only the in-frame clones, and not every one. V, J and clone size are taken as reported in that table, and D and trimming were inferred from the DNA itself. The sample lists 220,000 or so clones, 86% occurring once. Trimming cost V 8 bases and J 4 bases, with 14 bases left between them. Germline V gene lookup returns CDR1 SEHNR and CDR2 FQNEAQ (reference sequence). This CDR3 is 13 amino acids long.

This sequence originates from a woman aged 50 to 60 with COVID-19, enrolled during active disease. The V call is TRBV7-9, the J call TRBJ1-1; D is undetermined. What was sequenced was peripheral blood. The CDR3 sequence is CASWGGSGTEAFF. The DNA of the CDR3 is TGTGCCAGCTGGGGAGGGTCGGGCACTGAAGCTTTCTTT.